The next 30 T cell receptor beta chains were all read from a single sample in a study of cytotoxic CD8 clonotypes in ibrutinib-treated CLL. This table comes from immunoSEQ multiplex PCR, and its TCRdb copy is limited to in-frame clones, with some not included. The table has hundreds of thousands of clones, 70% seen once. The sample in question was PBMCs, obtained after 24 months of ibrutinib treatment. These receptors originate from a human donor with chronic lymphocytic leukemia.

DNA for the CDR3: TGTGCCAGCAGCTTAGGCGGGAGAATCGATACGCAGTATTTT. Protein sequence: CASSLGGRIDTQYF. This chain connects TRBV11-2 to TRBJ2-3, with 7 bases fitting TRBD2. This CDR3 has 14 residues. The germline V gene has CDR1 SGHAT and CDR2 FQNNGV. The V segment lost 1 base and the J segment 6 bases; nucleotides outside the gene matches: 4. The full variable domain, completed using reference TRBV11-2 and TRBJ2-3, is EAGVAQSPRYKIIEKRQSVAFWCNPISGHATLYWYQQILGQGPKLLIQFQNNGVVDDSQLPKDRFSAERLKGVDSTLKIQPAKLEDSAVYLCASSLGGRIDTQYFGPGTRLTVL.

This clone was seen a single time. The V gene is TRBV9, the J gene TRBJ1-1, with D hard to call. This CDR3 has 16 residues. The germline V gene encodes CDR1 SGDLS and CDR2 YYNGEE. The ends were cut back, 4 bases at V and 8 bases at J, with 24 bases in the middle. The CDR3, as DNA: TGTGCCAGCAGCCCTCCAAAAGCCTTCTCGCTGGGGGAAGCTTTCTTT. Translating it yields CASSPPKAFSLGEAFF.

The rearrangement links TRBV6-5 to TRBJ1-1, with D possibly matching TRBD1 (5 bases). Trimming left V 5 bases short and J 1 base short, with 8 bases between. CDR1 is MNHEY and CDR2 is SVGAGI in the germline V gene. This CDR3 has 13 amino acids. The CDR3 DNA reads TGTGCCAGCAGTAATCAGGGGAACACTGAAGCTTTCTTT. Protein: CASSNQGNTEAFF.

This chain connects TRBV14 to TRBJ1-4; 10 bases fit TRBD1. The CDR3 extends over 21 amino acids. Per the germline V gene, CDR1 is SGHDN and CDR2 is FVKESK. V was clipped by 0 bases and J by 6 bases; unmatched bases: 19. CDR3 amino acids: CASSQDPFLTGGLLRDEKLFF. CDR3 in DNA: TGTGCCAGCAGCCAAGACCCCTTCCTGACAGGGGGCCTTCTCCGGGATGAAAAACTGTTTTTT.

The V and J genes are TRBV7-3 and TRBJ2-2; D remains ambiguous. The CDR3 has 14 amino acids. CDR1 and CDR2 from the germline V gene are SGHTA and FQGTGA. The V end lost 1 base, the J end lost 6 bases, and 9 bases lay between the germline ends. This CDR3 is CASSLSLNAGELFF. The CDR3 region has the DNA TGTGCCAGCAGCTTAAGCTTAAACGCCGGGGAGCTGTTTTTT.

The chain has TRBV19 and TRBJ1-5; the D is unclear. Trimming took 3 bases from V and 5 from J, leaving 11 bases between them. Germline V lookup: CDR1 LNHDA, CDR2 SQIVND (reference sequence). The CDR3 contains 14 residues. The CDR3 loop reads CASSMSGMDQPQHF. The CDR3, as DNA: TGTGCCAGTAGTATGTCGGGAATGGATCAGCCCCAGCATTTT.

J is TRBJ1-5 and V is TRBV2; D may be TRBD1 (5 bases). Trimming stripped 4 bases from V and 6 bases from J, with 16 bases between. The V gene's germline CDR1 is SNHLY and CDR2 FYNNEI. The length of the CDR3 is 15 residues. CDR3 amino acids: CASSGGTTGGQPQHF. CDR3 nucleotide sequence: TGTGCCAGCAGTGGGGGGACCACGGGGGGTCAGCCCCAGCATTTT.

The chain joins TRBV18 to TRBJ2-3; tentatively, D is TRBD2 (5 bases). Germline CDR1 and CDR2: KGHSH and LQKENI. The germline V and J ends were trimmed by 8 bases and 5 bases, with 14 bases remaining between them. This CDR3 spans 13 amino acids. This CDR3 is CASKPADLDTQYF. The CDR3 DNA is TGTGCCAGCAAACCGGCGGACTTAGATACGCAGTATTTT.

This clone has only one observation. J is TRBJ2-7 and V is TRBV5-1, with 12 bases fitting TRBD2. Germline CDR1 reads SGHRS; CDR2 reads YFSETQ. V dropped 3 bases and J dropped 5; count of bases not matched to a gene: 6. CDR3 length equals 15 residues. The CDR3 region is CASSSQGLAGNEQYF. Here the CDR3 DNA reads TGCGCCAGCAGCTCGCAGGGACTAGCGGGTAACGAGCAGTACTTC.

V usage is TRBV4-3 and J usage is TRBJ2-3; D is unresolved. Per germline, CDR1 LGHNA and CDR2 YSLEER. The CDR3 runs 14 residues. Trimming removed 0 bases at V and 3 bases at J, with 7 bases between. The CDR3 reads CASSQEVVTDTQYF. The CDR3, as DNA: TGCGCCAGCAGCCAAGAAGTCGTTACAGATACGCAGTATTTT.

The chain carries TRBV6-6 and TRBJ1-1; TRBD1 is a possible D gene (6 bases). The CDR3 extends over 13 amino acids. The V gene's germline CDR1 is MNHNY and CDR2 SVGAGI (reference sequence). Trimming took off 4 bases at V and 5 bases at J, with 11 bases between the two ends. The CDR3 loop is CASSSSGETEAFF. CDR3 sequence (DNA): TGTGCCAGCAGTTCCTCAGGGGAAACTGAAGCTTTCTTT.

V usage is TRBV2 and J usage is TRBJ2-6, with TRBD1 identical over 9 bases. The junction had 9 bases not matched to a gene; V was cut back by 9 bases and J by 0 bases. The CDR3 is 17 residues long. Germline CDR1 and CDR2: SNHLY and FYNNEI. CDR3 in amino acids: CASSPGQGLSGANVLTF. The DNA for the CDR3 is TGTGCCAGTAGTCCGGGACAGGGACTCTCTGGGGCCAACGTCCTGACTTTC.

V usage is TRBV9 and J usage is TRBJ1-2; TRBD1 matches at 10 bases. CDR1 SGDLS and CDR2 YYNGEE come from the germline V gene. V lost 0 bases and J lost 4; bases outside the gene matches: 3. CDR3 length: 15 residues. DNA of the CDR3: TGTGCCAGCAGCGTAGAGGACAGGGGGGTCTATGGCTACACCTTC. This gives the protein CASSVEDRGVYGYTF.

The CDR3 protein is CSVERDRSQETQYF. Written as DNA, the CDR3 is TGCAGCGTTGAACGGGACAGGTCACAAGAGACCCAGTACTTC. The rearrangement uses TRBV29-1 and TRBJ2-5; TRBD1 matches 8 bases. The V gene's germline CDR1 is SQVTM and CDR2 ANQGSEA. V lost 2 bases to trimming and J lost 2 bases; unmatched junction nucleotides: 4. This CDR3 comprises 14 residues.

V is TRBV19 and J is TRBJ2-5; D gene unclear. V dropped 1 base and J dropped 1 base, with 7 bases sitting between them. Germline V gives CDR1 LNHDA, CDR2 SQIVND (reference sequence). The CDR3 has 14 amino acids. The CDR3 loop reads CASSIGAAQETQYF. CDR3 nucleotide sequence: TGTGCCAGTAGTATAGGTGCGGCCCAAGAGACCCAGTACTTC.

The V gene is TRBV9, the J gene TRBJ2-1; 9 bases fit TRBD2. Losses at the gene ends were 0 bases for V and 8 bases for J; bases not matched to a gene: 6. Germline V gene sequence: CDR1 SGDLS, CDR2 YYNGEE. The CDR3 loop spans 15 amino acids. CDR3 residues: CASSVGGAGGDEQFF. The CDR3 DNA reads as TGTGCCAGCAGCGTAGGGGGAGCGGGAGGTGATGAGCAGTTCTTC.

V and J are TRBV7-9 and TRBJ2-3; D is unclear. The CDR3 runs to 12 residues. Germline V CDR1 and CDR2: SEHNR, FQNEAQ (reference sequence). V was trimmed by 2 bases and J by 4 bases, leaving 4 bases between them. For the CDR3, the DNA is TGTGCCAGCAGCTTAAACGCAGATACGCAGTATTTT. Protein product: CASSLNADTQYF.

The chain carries TRBV6-5 and TRBJ2-7, with a weak D call TRBD1 (6 bases). The CDR3 extends over 15 amino acids. The germline V and J ends were trimmed by 0 bases and 6 bases, with 15 bases remaining between them. CDR1 MNHEY and CDR2 SVGAGI come from the germline V gene. DNA for the CDR3: TGTGCCAGCAGTTACTCTGGGACACGCGCCGCCGAGCAGTACTTC. It codes for CASSYSGTRAAEQYF.

The V gene is TRBV29-1, the J gene TRBJ2-7; 7 nucleotides match TRBD1. The CDR3 is made up of 13 amino acids. Germline CDR1 is SQVTM and CDR2 is ANQGSEA. The CDR3 coding sequence is TGCATCCCAAGACAGGGCCATTCCTACGAGCAGTACTTC. It translates to CIPRQGHSYEQYF.

The chain carries TRBV29-1 and TRBJ2-7; 9 bases are a match to TRBD2. CDR1 is SQVTM and CDR2 is ANQGSEA in the germline V gene. V trimming: 0 bases; J trimming: 7 bases; junction bases outside the gene matches: 19. The CDR3 runs to 18 residues. The CDR3 region has the DNA TGCAGCGTTGAAGATGGGGGGGTTGCGGGAGGGCGTCTGCGAGAGCAGTACTTC. Residues: CSVEDGGVAGGRLREQYF.

This chain links TRBV4-1 with TRBJ2-3; no reliable D call. The CDR3 is made up of 14 amino acids. Germline lookup yields CDR1 MGHRA and CDR2 YSYEKL. The V gene lost 4 bases and the J gene lost 6 bases, with 14 bases spanning the gap. The CDR3 loop reads CASSPQPPGDTQYF. CDR3 in DNA: TGCGCCAGCAGCCCTCAACCGCCCGGGGATACGCAGTATTTT.

The chain couples TRBV28 to TRBJ1-1, with D possibly being TRBD1 (5 bases). Trimming pared 8 bases from V and 0 bases from J, leaving 13 bases between. This CDR3 has 14 residues. The germline V gene encodes CDR1 MDHEN and CDR2 SYDVKM. The CDR3 coding sequence is TGTGCCAGCGTGGGGCCTCTTATGAACACTGAAGCTTTCTTT. As protein: CASVGPLMNTEAFF.

The chain is built from TRBV13 and TRBJ1-1; D is unclear. Trimming cost V 5 bases and J 1 base, with 11 bases left between them. CDR3 length equals 14 residues. Germline V gene sequence: CDR1 PRHDT, CDR2 FYEKMQ (reference sequence). This CDR3 is CASSLRTANTEAFF. The CDR3 coding sequence is TGTGCCAGCAGCCTGCGGACGGCGAACACTGAAGCTTTCTTT. Filled out from reference TRBV13 and TRBJ1-1, the complete variable domain reads AAGVIQSPRHLIKEKRETATLKCYPIPRHDTVYWYQQGPGQDPQFLISFYEKMQSDKGSIPDRFSAQQFSDYHSELNMSSLELGDSALYFCASSLRTANTEAFFGQGTRLTVV.

The chain joins TRBV12-5 to TRBJ2-5; D uncertain. CDR1 LGHNT and CDR2 FRNRAP come from the germline V gene. The CDR3 covers 16 residues. Trimming took off 0 bases at V and 4 bases at J, with 15 bases between the two ends. Here the CDR3 DNA reads TGTGCTAGTGGTTTGGTACTCGGCGAAATGCCAGAGACCCAGTACTTC. As protein: CASGLVLGEMPETQYF.

The chain employs TRBV5-1 and TRBJ2-7; 8 positions match TRBD2. V dropped 2 bases and J dropped 6; count of bases not matched to a gene: 7. Germline values: CDR1 SGHRS, CDR2 YFSETQ. The CDR3 loop spans 14 amino acids. The CDR3 DNA sequence: TGCGCCAGCAGCTTCGAAGCGGGAGCCCCCGAGCAGTACTTC. This encodes CASSFEAGAPEQYF.

The V gene is TRBV7-9, the J gene TRBJ2-7; a possible D gene is TRBD1 (5 bases). V was clipped by 5 bases and J by 5 bases, with 16 bases between them. Germline CDR1 reads SEHNR; CDR2 reads FQNEAQ (reference sequence). This CDR3 is built from 14 residues. CDR3: CASSLSGMVHEQYF. CDR3 coding DNA: TGTGCCAGCAGCCTCTCAGGGATGGTCCACGAGCAGTACTTC.

The chain has TRBV7-8 and TRBJ2-1; 7 bases line up with TRBD2. The trim removed 2 bases at V and 6 bases at J, leaving 1 base unmatched. In germline, CDR1 is SGHVS, CDR2 FQNEAQ. The CDR3 loop spans 13 amino acids. CDR3: CASSLREGNEQFF. CDR3 nucleotides: TGTGCCAGCAGCTTAAGGGAGGGCAATGAGCAGTTCTTC.

The chain couples TRBV19 to TRBJ2-5; D remains unclear. This CDR3 comprises 13 residues. V gave up 1 base and J gave up 5 bases, with 8 bases separating them. Germline CDR1 LNHDA, CDR2 SQIVND (reference sequence). CDR3 nucleotide sequence: TGTGCCAGTAGTATAGGGTTTCGGGAGACCCAGTACTTC. Its translation is CASSIGFRETQYF.

This clone is a singleton in its sample. Sequence at one end of the junction differs from germline and may be a read error. The chain combines TRBV14 with TRBJ1-1, with D unclear. The CDR3 is 14 amino acids. Germline V gene sequence: CDR1 SGHDN, CDR2 FVKESK. CDR3 DNA sequence: TGTGCCAGCAGCCGATTCAGTATGAACGCTGAAGCTTTCTTT. This sequence encodes CASSRFSMNAEAFF.

The rearrangement uses TRBV30 and TRBJ2-3; D remains unclear. V lost 2 bases to trimming and J lost 6 bases, with 6 bases between them. Looked up from germline, CDR1 is GTSNPN and CDR2 is SVGIG (reference sequence). The CDR3 extends over 11 amino acids. CDR3 in amino acids: CAWSFSDTQYF. CDR3 nucleotide sequence: TGTGCCTGGAGTTTCAGCGATACGCAGTATTTT. The full variable domain, its missing parts supplied by reference TRBV30 and TRBJ2-3, is SQTIHQWPATLVQPVGSPLSLECTVEGTSNPNLYWYRQAAGRGLQLLFYSVGIGQISSEVPQNLSASRPQDRQFILSSKKLLLSDSGFYLCAWSFSDTQYFGPGTRLTVL.